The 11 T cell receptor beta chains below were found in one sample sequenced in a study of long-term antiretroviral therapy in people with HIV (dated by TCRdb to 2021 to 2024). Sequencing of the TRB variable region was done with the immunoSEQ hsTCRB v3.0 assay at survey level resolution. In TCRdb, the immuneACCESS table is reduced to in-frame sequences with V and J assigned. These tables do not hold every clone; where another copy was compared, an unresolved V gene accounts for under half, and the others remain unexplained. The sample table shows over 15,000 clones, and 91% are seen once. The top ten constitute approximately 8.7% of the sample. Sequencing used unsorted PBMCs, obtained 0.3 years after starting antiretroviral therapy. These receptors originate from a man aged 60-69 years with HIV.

CDR3 amino acids: CASSFDRGRVYGYTF. In nucleotides, the CDR3 is TGCGCCAGCAGCTTCGACAGGGGGCGAGTCTATGGCTACACCTTC. This sequence joins TRBV5-1 and TRBJ1-2, with 10 bases lining up with TRBD1. The germline V gene encodes CDR1 SGHRS and CDR2 YFSETQ. V was pared by 2 bases and J by 4 bases, with 5 bases of the junction left unmatched. CDR3 size: 15 residues.

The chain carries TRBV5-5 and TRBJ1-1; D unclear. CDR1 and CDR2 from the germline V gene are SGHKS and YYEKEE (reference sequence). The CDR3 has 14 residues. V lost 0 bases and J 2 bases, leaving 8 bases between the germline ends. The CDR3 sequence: CASSLDSLNTEAFF. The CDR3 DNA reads TGTGCCAGCAGCTTGGACAGCCTTAACACTGAAGCTTTCTTT.

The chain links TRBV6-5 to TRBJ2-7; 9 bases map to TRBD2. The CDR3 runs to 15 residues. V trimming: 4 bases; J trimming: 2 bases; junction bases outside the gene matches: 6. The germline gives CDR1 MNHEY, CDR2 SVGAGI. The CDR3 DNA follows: TGTGCCAGCAGTTCCTCTTGGACTAGCGCCTACGAGCAGTACTTC. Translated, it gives CASSSSWTSAYEQYF.

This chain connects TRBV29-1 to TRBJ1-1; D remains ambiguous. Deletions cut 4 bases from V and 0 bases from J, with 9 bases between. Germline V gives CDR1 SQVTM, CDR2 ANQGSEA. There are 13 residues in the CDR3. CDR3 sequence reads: CSVGRTLNTEAFF. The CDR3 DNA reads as TGCAGCGTTGGGCGGACGCTGAACACTGAAGCTTTCTTT.

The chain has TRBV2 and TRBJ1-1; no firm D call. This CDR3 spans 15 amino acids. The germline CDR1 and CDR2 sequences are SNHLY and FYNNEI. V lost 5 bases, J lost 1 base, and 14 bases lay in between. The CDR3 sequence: CASSFYRESNTEAFF. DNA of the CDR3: TGTGCCAGCAGTTTCTACCGGGAATCGAACACTGAAGCTTTCTTT.

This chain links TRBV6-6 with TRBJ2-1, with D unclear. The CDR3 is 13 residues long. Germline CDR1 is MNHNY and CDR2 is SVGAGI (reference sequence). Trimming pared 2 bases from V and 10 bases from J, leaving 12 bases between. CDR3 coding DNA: TGTGCCAGCAGTTACGCGGCACACCAGGAGCAGTTCTTC. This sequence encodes CASSYAAHQEQFF.

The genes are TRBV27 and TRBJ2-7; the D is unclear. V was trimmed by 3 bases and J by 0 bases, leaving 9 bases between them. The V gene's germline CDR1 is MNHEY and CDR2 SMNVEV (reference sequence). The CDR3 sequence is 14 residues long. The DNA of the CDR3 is TGTGCCAGCAGTTTTGGCGGCAGCTCCTACGAGCAGTACTTC. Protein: CASSFGGSSYEQYF.

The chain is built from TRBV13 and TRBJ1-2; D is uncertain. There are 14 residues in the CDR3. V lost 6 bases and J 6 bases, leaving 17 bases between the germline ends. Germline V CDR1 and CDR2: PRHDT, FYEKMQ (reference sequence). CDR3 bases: TGTGCCAGCAGTTTATTTGGCGGAGGCCATGGCTACACCTTC. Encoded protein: CASSLFGGGHGYTF. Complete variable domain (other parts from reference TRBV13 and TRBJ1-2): AAGVIQSPRHLIKEKRETATLKCYPIPRHDTVYWYQQGPGQDPQFLISFYEKMQSDKGSIPDRFSAQQFSDYHSELNMSSLELGDSALYFCASSLFGGGHGYTFGSGTRLTVV.

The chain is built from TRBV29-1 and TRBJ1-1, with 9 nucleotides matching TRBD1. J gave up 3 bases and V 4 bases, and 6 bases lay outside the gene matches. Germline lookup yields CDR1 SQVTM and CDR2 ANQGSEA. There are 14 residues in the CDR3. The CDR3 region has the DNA TGCAGCGTTGGGGCGGACAGGGGATACACTGAAGCTTTCTTT. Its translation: CSVGADRGYTEAFF.

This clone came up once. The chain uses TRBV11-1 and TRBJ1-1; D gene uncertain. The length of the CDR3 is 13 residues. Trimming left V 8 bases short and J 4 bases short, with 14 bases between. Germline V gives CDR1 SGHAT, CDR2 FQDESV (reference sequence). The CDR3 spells CASGRGLGTEAFF. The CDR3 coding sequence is TGTGCCAGCGGCCGGGGTCTAGGCACTGAAGCTTTCTTT.

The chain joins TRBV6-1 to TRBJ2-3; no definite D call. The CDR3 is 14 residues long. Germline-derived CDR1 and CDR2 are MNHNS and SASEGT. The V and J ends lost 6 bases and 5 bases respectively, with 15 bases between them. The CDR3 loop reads CASRSQAGGDTQYF. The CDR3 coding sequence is TGTGCCAGCAGGTCGCAGGCCGGCGGAGATACGCAGTATTTT.